Listed below are T cell receptor beta chains from one sample, sequenced in a study of technical replicates of blood from a handful of donors. TCRdb's copy holds only in-frame clones and misses some; the assay was immunoSEQ multiplex PCR. Seen here are some 94,000 clones, 85% to 95% observed once, and the top ten hold less than 0.35%. Source material: T cells isolated from PBMCs. The receptors originated from a human donor in good health. Both conserved end residues are part of each CDR3. A D gene is named only where the DNA matches it firmly. Only part of the rows carry a size: once, few, many, or a class if the clone is expanded.

D gene	J gene	V gene	clone size	CDR3 DNA	CDR3 protein
.	TRBJ1-5	TRBV19	.	TGTGCCAGTAGTATAGATGGGGGGGAACAGCCCCAGCATTTT	CASSIDGGEQPQHF
.	TRBJ1-4	TRBV11-2	.	TGTGCCAGCAGCTTAGATGGCACGTTCGAAAAACTGTTTTTT	CASSLDGTFEKLFF
TRBD1	TRBJ2-7	TRBV5-1	.	TGCGCCAGCAGCCCCCGGAGTCAGGGGGCTGGAGAGCAGTACTTC	CASSPRSQGAGEQYF
TRBD1	TRBJ2-2	TRBV4-3	.	TGCGCCAGCAGCCCCGAGTGGACAGGGAGGTCCGGGGAGCTGTTTTTT	CASSPEWTGRSGELFF
.	TRBJ2-7	TRBV7-9	.	TGTGCCAGCAGGGGACTGCTCCAGAGCTCCTACGAGCAGTACTTC	CASRGLLQSSYEQYF
.	TRBJ1-1	TRBV15	.	TGTGCCACCAGCAGAGATTTAGTAGGGGGAGTTATGAACACTGAAGCTTTCTTT	CATSRDLVGGVMNTEAFF
TRBD2	TRBJ2-5	TRBV19	.	TGTGCCAGTCGTAGCGGGAGGGGTGGGGAGACCCAGTACTTC	CASRSGRGGETQYF
TRBD1	TRBJ1-5	TRBV29-1	.	TGCAGCGTTTCCGCGACAGGGAGCAATCAGCCCCAGCATTTT	CSVSATGSNQPQHF
.	TRBJ1-2	TRBV30	.	TGTGCCTGGAGTCGCTACTTGACGGAGGGCTACACCTTC	CAWSRYLTEGYTF
TRBD1	TRBJ2-2	TRBV9	.	TGTGCCAGCAGCGAGGTGGGCAGGGGGCTACAGAACACCGGGGAGCTGTTTTTT	CASSEVGRGLQNTGELFF
.	TRBJ1-2	TRBV4-3	once	TGCGCCAGCAGCCAAGAGGGTGGACTCGTCTATGGCTACACCTTC	CASSQEGGLVYGYTF
TRBD2	TRBJ2-5	TRBV9	.	TGTGCCAGCACCGAGGGCATACTAGCGCGAGAGACCCAGTACTTC	CASTEGILARETQYF
TRBD2	TRBJ2-5	TRBV11-3	once	TGTGCCAGCACCGAGAGCGGGAACGCCCTTGAGACCCAGTACTTC	CASTESGNALETQYF
.	TRBJ1-5	TRBV30	.	TGTGCCTGGAGTACAGGGAATGGCGAGCCCCAGCATTTT	CAWSTGNGEPQHF
TRBD1	TRBJ2-7	TRBV6-1	.	TGTGCCAGCAGGATGGGACAGGGAGGGAGGGAGCAGTACTTC	CASRMGQGGREQYF
.	TRBJ1-3	TRBV28	.	TGTGCCAGCAGTTTAGGCCGATACACCATATATTTT	CASSLGRYTIYF
.	TRBJ1-5	TRBV10-3	.	TGTGCCATCAGTGAGGTGGGCAGTAGCAATCAGCCCCAGCATTTT	CAISEVGSSNQPQHF
.	TRBJ1-1	TRBV6-1	.	TGTGCCAGCATGGCTTGGAACAGGAACACTGAAGCTTTCTTT	CASMAWNRNTEAFF
.	TRBJ1-5	TRBV7-8	.	TGTGCTAGTACCAGGGTGATCGGGCAGCCCCAGCATTTT	CASTRVIGQPQHF
.	TRBJ2-7	TRBV29-1	.	TGCAGCGCGAGCGACGGGTCCTACGAGCAGTACTTC	CSASDGSYEQYF
.	TRBJ1-2	TRBV18	.	TGTGCCAGCTCACCAGCAGGGGTTAACTATGGCTACACCTTC	CASSPAGVNYGYTF
TRBD2	TRBJ2-7	TRBV27	.	TGTGCCAGCAGACCAAGGAGGGGACTAGCGGGACAATACGAGCAGTACTTC	CASRPRRGLAGQYEQYF
TRBD2	TRBJ2-7	TRBV5-1	.	TGCGCCAGCAGTCGAGAGGGGGCTAGCGGGAGCGAGCAGTACTTC	CASSREGASGSEQYF
TRBD1	TRBJ1-2	TRBV29-1	once	TGCAGCGTTAAGGGACAGGGGATTTATGGCTACACCTTC	CSVKGQGIYGYTF
.	TRBJ2-7	TRBV7-9	.	TGTGCCAGCAGCCCCCGGGACATTGGTAACCTGTACGAGCAGTACTTC	CASSPRDIGNLYEQYF
.	TRBJ2-3	TRBV5-1	.	TGCGCCAGCAGCCCACGAGAGAGGTCCGCAGATACGCAGTATTTT	CASSPRERSADTQYF
.	TRBJ2-7	TRBV7-9	.	TGTGCCAGCAGCCGGGGAAACTACGAGCAGTACTTC	CASSRGNYEQYF
TRBD1	TRBJ2-1	TRBV7-9	once	TGTGCCAGCAGCACGGACAGGTTACTAGGCAATGAGCAGTTCTTC	CASSTDRLLGNEQFF
.	TRBJ2-5	TRBV19	.	TGTGCCAGTAGCGGGAGTAGGGGAGAGACCCAGTACTTC	CASSGSRGETQYF
TRBD1	TRBJ1-1	TRBV27	.	TGTGCCAGCAGCCTAAGGACAGGGTTGAATGTAGCTTTCTTT	CASSLRTGLNVAFF
.	TRBJ1-4	TRBV14	.	TGTGCCAGCAGGGGGGCGACTAATGAAAAACTGTTTTTT	CASRGATNEKLFF
.	TRBJ1-5	TRBV7-8	once	TGTGCCAGCAGCTATGGACAGACGAGCAATCAGCCCCAGCATTTT	CASSYGQTSNQPQHF
.	TRBJ2-7	TRBV19	.	TGTGCCAGTAGTGTCAGCCAGGGGACCTACGAGCAGTACTTC	CASSVSQGTYEQYF
TRBD1	TRBJ1-2	TRBV7-2	.	TGTGCCAGCAGCAGTTCCGGGACAGACAACTATGGCTACACCTTC	CASSSSGTDNYGYTF
.	TRBJ1-3	TRBV29-1	.	TGCAGCGTTAGTGGCTCAGTCGCTGGAAACACCATATATTTT	CSVSGSVAGNTIYF